A few counts support the clone carrying this T cell receptor beta chain. Antigen specificity is unknown. This sample was taken from a study of T-cell reconstitution after alpha-beta-depleted transplantation in children. Study-level findings and limits: Several hundred expanded graft clones reportedly gave rise to the alpha-beta T cells present about two months after transplant. Where some patients showed high TCRbeta diversity at day 60, it came from recipient T cells and thymic progenitors that had survived. Once a year had passed after transplant, T-cell counts and diversity came mostly from newly produced T cells.

Using unique molecular identifiers, the investigators prepared the TCRbeta library. TCRdb re-derived calls from the PCR reads in MiXCR, one entry per CDR3 protein. The table records approximately 1,000,000 distinct CDR3 sequences, 25% to 30% of them present only once. This sample comprised PBMCs, mostly from graft donor cells, obtained 360 days after TCRalphabeta/CD19-depleted stem cell transplant. The source is a boy under two years old who had a stem cell transplant for SCID, so the T cells may come from the graft donor.

CDR3 coding DNA: TGTGCCATCAGGCTCGGGGGGGGCACAGATACGCAGTATTTT. Its protein is CAIRLGGGTDTQYF. V gene TRBV10-3 combines with J gene TRBJ2-3; TRBD2 matches at 8 bases. Germline V gene sequence: CDR1 ENHRY, CDR2 SYGVKD. V dropped 6 bases and J dropped 1; count of bases not matched to a gene: 3. This CDR3 is 14 amino acids long.